This T cell receptor (beta chain) came from a study of T-cell reconstitution after alpha-beta-depleted transplantation in children. Unique molecular identifiers were incorporated during preparation of the TCRbeta library. TCRdb redid the calling of the PCR reads with MiXCR, one entry per CDR3 protein. The table records about 500,000 distinct CDR3 sequences, about 30% of them present only once. There are 15 residues in the CDR3. Losses at the gene ends were 2 bases for V and 5 bases for J; bases not matched to a gene: 7. Looked up from germline, CDR1 is GTSNPN and CDR2 is SVGIG (reference sequence). The chain carries TRBV30 and TRBJ2-5, with 11 bases that match TRBD1. This clonotype originated in a human donor who donated a stem cell graft to a child with aplastic anemia. The sample in question was PBMCs from the stem cell graft donor, obtained from the stem cell graft. The CDR3 reads CAWSNGQGARETQYF. The DNA of the CDR3 is TGTGCCTGGAGTAACGGACAGGGGGCTCGGGAGACCCAGTACTTC. The full variable domain, completed using reference TRBV30 and TRBJ2-5, is SQTIHQWPATLVQPVGSPLSLECTVEGTSNPNLYWYRQAAGRGLQLLFYSVGIGQISSEVPQNLSASRPQDRQFILSSKKLLLSDSGFYLCAWSNGQGARETQYFGPGTRLLVL.